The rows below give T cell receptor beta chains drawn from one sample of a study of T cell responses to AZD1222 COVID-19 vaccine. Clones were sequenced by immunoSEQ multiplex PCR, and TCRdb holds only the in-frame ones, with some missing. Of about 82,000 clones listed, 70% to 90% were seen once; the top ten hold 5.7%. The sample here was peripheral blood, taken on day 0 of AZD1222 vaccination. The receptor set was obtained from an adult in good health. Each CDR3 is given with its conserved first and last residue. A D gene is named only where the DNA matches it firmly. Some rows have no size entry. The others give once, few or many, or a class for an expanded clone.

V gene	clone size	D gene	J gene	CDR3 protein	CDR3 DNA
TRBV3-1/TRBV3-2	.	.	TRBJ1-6	CASSQVGTGTSPLHF	TGTGCCAGCAGCCAAGTTGGAACAGGGACTTCACCCCTCCACTTT
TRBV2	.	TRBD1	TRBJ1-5	CASSKQGAQGNQPQHF	TGTGCCAGCAGTAAACAGGGGGCGCAGGGCAATCAGCCCCAGCATTTT
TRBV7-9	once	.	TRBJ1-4	CASTLEVAGRDEKLFF	TGTGCCAGCACCCTCGAAGTGGCAGGCAGAGATGAAAAACTGTTTTTT
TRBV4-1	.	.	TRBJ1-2	CASSQDIAGGSNYGYTF	TGCGCCAGCAGCCAAGATATTGCGGGGGGGAGTAACTATGGCTACACCTTC
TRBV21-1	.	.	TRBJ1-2	CASRDITNYGYTF	TGTGCCAGCAGGGACATTACTAACTATGGCTACACCTTC
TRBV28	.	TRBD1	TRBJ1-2	CASRQGNYGYTF	TGTGCCAGCCGACAGGGTAACTATGGCTACACCTTC
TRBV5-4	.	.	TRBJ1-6	CASSTTAPNSPLHF	TGTGCCAGCAGCACGACAGCGCCTAATTCACCCCTCCACTTT
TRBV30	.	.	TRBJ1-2	CAWSVGRAGIRGYTF	TGTGCCTGGAGTGTAGGAAGGGCCGGGATCAGGGGCTACACCTTC
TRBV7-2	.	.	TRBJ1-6	CASSPIGGRGNSPLHF	TGTGCCAGCAGCCCAATCGGGGGGAGGGGTAATTCACCCCTCCACTTT
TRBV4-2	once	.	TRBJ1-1	CASSHPLTGNTEAFF	TGTGCCAGCAGCCATCCATTAACAGGGAACACTGAAGCTTTCTTT
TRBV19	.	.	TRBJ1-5	CASSPRRDGQPQHF	TGTGCCAGTAGTCCCCGTAGGGATGGCCAGCCCCAGCATTTT
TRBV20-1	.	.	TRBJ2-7	CSAGTPVEYF	TGCAGTGCTGGGACCCCTGTGGAGTACTTC
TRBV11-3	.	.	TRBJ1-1	CASSLRRGTNTEAFF	TGTGCCAGCAGCTTAAGAAGGGGGACAAACACTGAAGCTTTCTTT
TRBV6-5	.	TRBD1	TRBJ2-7	CASRQWDSYEQYF	TGTGCCAGCAGGCAGTGGGACAGCTACGAGCAGTACTTC
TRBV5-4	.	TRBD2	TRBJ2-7	CASSLPGGNNPYEQYF	TGTGCCAGCAGCTTACCGGGGGGGAATAATCCCTACGAGCAGTACTTC
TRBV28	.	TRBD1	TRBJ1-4	CGTRWTGGEKLFF	TGTGGAACACGTTGGACAGGGGGTGAAAAACTGTTTTTT
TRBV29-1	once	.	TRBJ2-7	CSVVFRGFYEQYF	TGCAGCGTTGTCTTTCGTGGATTCTACGAGCAGTACTTC
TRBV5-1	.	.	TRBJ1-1	CASSLAFGLGEAFF	TGCGCCAGCAGCTTGGCGTTCGGTCTTGGCGAAGCTTTCTTT
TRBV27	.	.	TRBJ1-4	CASSFRPTNEKLFF	TGTGCCAGCAGTTTTCGCCCCACTAATGAAAAACTGTTTTTT
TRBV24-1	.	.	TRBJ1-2	CATSEAGGDDGGYTF	TGTGCCACCAGTGAGGCCGGGGGGGACGATGGTGGCTACACCTTC
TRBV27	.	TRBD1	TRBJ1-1	CASTLSAGGGTEAFF	TGTGCCAGCACCCTCTCAGCAGGGGGAGGTACTGAAGCTTTCTTT
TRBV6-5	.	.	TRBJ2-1	CASSRRGGEQFF	TGTGCCAGCAGCCGGCGGGGCGGTGAGCAGTTCTTC
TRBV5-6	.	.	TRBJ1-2	CASSLDPYGYTF	TGTGCCAGCAGCTTAGATCCCTATGGCTACACCTTC
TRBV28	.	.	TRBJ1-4	CASSLLYEKLFF	TGTGCCAGCAGTTTGTTATACGAAAAACTGTTTTTT
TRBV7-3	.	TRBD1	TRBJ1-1	CASSLSGTGGMNTEAFF	TGTGCCAGCAGCTTATCGGGGACAGGTGGGATGAACACTGAAGCTTTCTTT
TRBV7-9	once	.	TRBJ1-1	CASGKHVNTEAFF	TGTGCCAGCGGAAAACACGTTAACACTGAAGCTTTCTTT
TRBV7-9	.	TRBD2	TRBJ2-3	CASSPSGADTQYF	TGTGCCAGCAGCCCCAGCGGGGCCGATACGCAGTATTTT
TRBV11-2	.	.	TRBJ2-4	CASSLEPDAAKNIQYF	TGTGCCAGCAGCTTAGAACCGGACGCAGCCAAAAACATTCAGTACTTC
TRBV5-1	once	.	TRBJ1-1	CASSLAWEFMNTEAFF	TGCGCCAGCAGCTTGGCCTGGGAATTCATGAACACTGAAGCTTTCTTT
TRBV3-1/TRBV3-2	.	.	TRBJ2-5	CASSQEARHQETQYF	TGTGCCAGCAGCCAAGAAGCCAGGCACCAAGAGACCCAGTACTTC
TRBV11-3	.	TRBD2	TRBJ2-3	CASSPGLAGTADTQYF	TGTGCCAGCAGCCCGGGACTAGCGGGGACAGCAGATACGCAGTATTTT
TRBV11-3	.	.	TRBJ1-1	CASGNQGGAEAFF	TGTGCCAGCGGGAACCAGGGCGGCGCTGAAGCTTTCTTT
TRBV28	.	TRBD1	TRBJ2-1	CASSTRTGGDEQFF	TGTGCCAGCAGTACCCGGACAGGGGGCGATGAGCAGTTCTTC
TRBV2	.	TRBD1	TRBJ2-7	CASSAETGNPYEQYF	TGTGCCAGCAGTGCCGAGACAGGGAACCCCTACGAGCAGTACTTC
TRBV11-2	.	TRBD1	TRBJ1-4	CASSRRSDRGFNEKLFF	TGTGCCAGCAGCCGACGGTCAGACAGGGGATTTAATGAAAAACTGTTTTTT
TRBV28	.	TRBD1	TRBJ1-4	CASSSGQHNEKLFF	TGTGCCAGCAGTTCGGGACAGCATAATGAAAAACTGTTTTTT
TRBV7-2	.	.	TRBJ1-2	CASSLRRVNYGYTF	TGTGCCAGCAGCTTACGCAGGGTTAACTATGGCTACACCTTC
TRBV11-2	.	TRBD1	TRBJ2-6	CASSLDGTGGVGANVLTF	TGTGCCAGCAGCTTAGACGGGACAGGGGGCGTCGGGGCCAACGTCCTGACTTTC
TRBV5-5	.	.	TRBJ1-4	CASSLAPVEKLFF	TGTGCCAGCAGCTTAGCCCCTGTTGAAAAACTGTTTTTT
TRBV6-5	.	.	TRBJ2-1	CASSYEDSARNEQFF	TGTGCCAGCAGTTACGAGGACAGCGCCCGAAATGAGCAGTTCTTC
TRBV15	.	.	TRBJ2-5	CATSRSLGTGRQETQYF	TGTGCCACCAGCAGATCCCTAGGCACGGGACGGCAAGAGACCCAGTACTTC
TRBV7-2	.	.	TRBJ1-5	CASSLGTGQTSRQPQHF	TGTGCCAGCAGCTTAGGCACAGGACAGACCTCGCGCCAGCCCCAGCATTTT